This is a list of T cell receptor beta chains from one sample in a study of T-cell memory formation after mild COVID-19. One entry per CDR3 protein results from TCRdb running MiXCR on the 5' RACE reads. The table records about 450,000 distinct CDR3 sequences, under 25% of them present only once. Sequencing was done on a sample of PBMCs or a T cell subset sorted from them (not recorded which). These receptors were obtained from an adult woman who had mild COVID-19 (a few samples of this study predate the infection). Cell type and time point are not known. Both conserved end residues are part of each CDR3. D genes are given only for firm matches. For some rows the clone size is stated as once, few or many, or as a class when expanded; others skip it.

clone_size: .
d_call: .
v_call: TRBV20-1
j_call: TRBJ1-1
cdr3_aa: CSATLGRMNTEAFF
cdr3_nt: TGCAGTGCTACTCTGGGACGGATGAACACTGAAGCTTTCTTT

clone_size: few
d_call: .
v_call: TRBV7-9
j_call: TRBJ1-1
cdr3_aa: CATHSRRDTEAFF
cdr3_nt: TGTGCCACCCACAGTAGGCGGGACACTGAAGCTTTCTTT

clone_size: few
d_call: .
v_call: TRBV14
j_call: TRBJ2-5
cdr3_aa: CASSQNVGETQYF
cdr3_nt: TGTGCCAGCAGCCAAAATGTCGGTGAGACCCAGTACTTC

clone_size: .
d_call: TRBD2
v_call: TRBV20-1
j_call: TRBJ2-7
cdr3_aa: CSASGRTYEQYF
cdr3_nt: TGCAGTGCTAGCGGGAGGACCTACGAGCAGTACTTC

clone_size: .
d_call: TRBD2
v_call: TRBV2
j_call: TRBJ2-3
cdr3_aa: CASSDIGTSGVSADTQYF
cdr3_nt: TGTGCCAGCAGTGACATCGGGACTAGCGGGGTCTCGGCAGATACGCAGTATTTT

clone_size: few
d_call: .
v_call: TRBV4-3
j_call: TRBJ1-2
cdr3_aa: CASSQGGTAYGYTF
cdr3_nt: TGCGCCAGCAGCCAAGGTGGGACGGCCTATGGCTACACCTTC

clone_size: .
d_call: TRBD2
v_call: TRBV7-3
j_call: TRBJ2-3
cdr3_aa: CASSHTSGGTTDTQYF
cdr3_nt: TGTGCCAGCAGCCATACTAGCGGGGGGACCACAGATACGCAGTATTTT

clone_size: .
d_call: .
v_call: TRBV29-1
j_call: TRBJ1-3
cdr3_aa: CSVEDRSGNTIYF
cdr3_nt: TGCAGCGTTGAAGACCGCTCTGGAAACACCATATATTTT

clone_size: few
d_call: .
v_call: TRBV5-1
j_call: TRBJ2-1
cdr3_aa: CASSLDLVPFF
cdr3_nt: TGCGCCAGCAGCTTGGACCTTGTCCCGTTCTTC

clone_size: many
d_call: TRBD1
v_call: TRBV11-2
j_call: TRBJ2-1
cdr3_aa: CASSSGTGSYEQFF
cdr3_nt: TGTGCCAGCAGCTCCGGGACAGGGTCTTATGAGCAGTTCTTC

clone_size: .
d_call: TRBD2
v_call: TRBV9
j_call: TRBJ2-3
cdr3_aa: CASSRGGVFTDTQYF
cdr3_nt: TGTGCCAGCAGCCGCGGGGGGGTGTTCACAGATACGCAGTATTTT

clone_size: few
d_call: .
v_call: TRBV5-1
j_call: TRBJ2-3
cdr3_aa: CASSLVSRPASTDTQYF
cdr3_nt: TGCGCCAGCAGCTTAGTTTCCAGGCCAGCGAGCACAGATACGCAGTATTTT

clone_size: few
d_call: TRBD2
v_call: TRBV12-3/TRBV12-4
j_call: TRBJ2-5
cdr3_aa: CASSPPYGLAGVKTQYF
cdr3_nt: TGTGCCAGCAGCCCCCCCTATGGGCTAGCGGGGGTGAAGACCCAGTACTTC

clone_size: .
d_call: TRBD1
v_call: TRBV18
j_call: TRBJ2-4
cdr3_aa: CASSNRDRKNIQYF
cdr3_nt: TGTGCCAGCTCTAACCGGGACAGAAAAAACATTCAGTACTTC

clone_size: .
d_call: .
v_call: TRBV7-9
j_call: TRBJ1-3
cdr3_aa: CASSLVPPVHSGNTIYF
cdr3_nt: TGTGCCAGCAGCTTAGTCCCCCCGGTTCATTCTGGAAACACCATATATTTT

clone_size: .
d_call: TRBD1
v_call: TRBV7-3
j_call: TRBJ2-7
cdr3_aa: CASSGAGGEQYF
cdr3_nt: TGTGCCAGCAGCGGAGCAGGGGGCGAGCAGTACTTC

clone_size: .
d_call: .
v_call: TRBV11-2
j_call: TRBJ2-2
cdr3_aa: CASSPQGDTGELFF
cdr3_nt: TGTGCCAGCAGCCCTCAGGGCGACACCGGGGAGCTGTTTTTT

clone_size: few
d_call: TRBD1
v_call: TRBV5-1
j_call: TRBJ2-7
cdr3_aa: CASSAPGQVGEQYF
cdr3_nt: TGCGCCAGCAGCGCTCCGGGACAGGTGGGCGAGCAGTACTTC

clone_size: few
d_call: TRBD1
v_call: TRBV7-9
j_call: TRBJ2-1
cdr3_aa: CASSRQGYTYNEQFF
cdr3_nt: TGTGCCAGCAGCCGACAGGGGTATACCTACAATGAGCAGTTCTTC

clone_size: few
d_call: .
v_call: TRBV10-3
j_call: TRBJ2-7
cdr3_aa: CAVEGRSYEQYF
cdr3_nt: TGTGCCGTAGAGGGGAGATCCTACGAGCAGTACTTC

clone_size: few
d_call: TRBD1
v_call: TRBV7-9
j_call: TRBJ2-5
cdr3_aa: CASIARGGAETQYF
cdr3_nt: TGTGCCAGCATCGCGCGAGGGGGCGCCGAGACCCAGTACTTC

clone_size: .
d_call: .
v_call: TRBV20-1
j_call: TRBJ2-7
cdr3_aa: CSASYPYEQYF
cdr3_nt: TGCAGTGCTAGTTACCCCTACGAGCAGTACTTC

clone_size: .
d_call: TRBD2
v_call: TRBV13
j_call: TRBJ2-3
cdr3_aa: CASSSERGSTDTQYF
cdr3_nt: TGTGCCAGCAGCTCGGAGCGGGGGAGCACAGATACGCAGTATTTT

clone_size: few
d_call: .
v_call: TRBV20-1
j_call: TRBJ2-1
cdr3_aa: CSARTAGFYNEQFF
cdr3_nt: TGCAGTGCTAGGACAGCGGGCTTCTACAATGAGCAGTTCTTC

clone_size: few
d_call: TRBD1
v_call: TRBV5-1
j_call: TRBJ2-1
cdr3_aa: CASSLVGQIYNEQFF
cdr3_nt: TGCGCCAGCAGCTTGGTGGGACAGATCTACAATGAGCAGTTCTTC

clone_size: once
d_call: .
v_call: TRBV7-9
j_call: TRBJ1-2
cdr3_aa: CASTVAPGAGGYTF
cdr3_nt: TGTGCCAGCACCGTCGCCCCAGGGGCAGGGGGCTACACCTTC

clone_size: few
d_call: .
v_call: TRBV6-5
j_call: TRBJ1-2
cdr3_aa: CASSYSSAGPGYGYTF
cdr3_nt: TGTGCCAGCAGTTACTCGAGTGCGGGACCGGGCTATGGCTACACCTTC

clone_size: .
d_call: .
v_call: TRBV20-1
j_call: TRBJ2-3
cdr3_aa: CSARSLRTIADTQYF
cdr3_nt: TGCAGTGCTAGAAGTTTGCGGACGATAGCAGATACGCAGTATTTT